This T cell receptor (beta chain) was identified in a study of blood T cell repertoires in COVID-19. The overall study: Whether acute or convalescent, the COVID-19 samples came from the United States, Italy and Spain. PBMCs, B-cell-depleted T cells, or T cells provided the cDNA or gDNA that made up the material.

The CDR3 extends over 14 amino acids. The germline gives CDR1 LNHDA, CDR2 SQIVND (reference sequence). The V end lost 4 bases, the J end lost 1 base, and 8 bases lay between the germline ends. As originally analysed: Reference gene primer amplification in the assay estimated nucleated cell counts. Profiled with immunoSEQ multiplex PCR; TCRdb holds only in-frame clones, not every one. From that table come the V and J calls and clone size; the DNA was used to work out D and trimming. The table includes 250,000 or so clones, nearly 90% detected once. This sequence originates from a woman aged 55-70 years with COVID-19, enrolled during active disease. The chain carries TRBV19 and TRBJ1-3, with a tentative D call TRBD1 (5 bases). The sample taken for sequencing was peripheral blood. For the CDR3, the DNA is TGTGCCAGTAGTAATTACAGGTCTGGAAACACCATATATTTT. It is translated as CASSNYRSGNTIYF.